Listed here is a single T cell receptor beta chain. In assigning cohorts, the study relied on participant-reported clinical history. This record comes from a study of blood T cell repertoires in COVID-19. Study at large: Collection of acute and convalescent COVID-19 samples took place in the United States, Italy and Spain. Sample material is recorded as cDNA or gDNA derived from T cells, B-cell-depleted T cells, or PBMCs.

How the authors handled the data: Estimated nucleated cell counts came from reference gene primer amplification. TCRdb's copy holds only in-frame clones and misses some; the assay was immunoSEQ multiplex PCR. The D gene and trimming were derived from the DNA, and the V and J assignments and clone size from that table. The sample includes 400,000 to 550,000 clones, 87% of them seen just once. Unmatched junction bases numbered 8, after V lost 6 bases and J lost 5 bases. This CDR3 has 15 amino acids. Germline values: CDR1 SNHLY, CDR2 FYNNEI. The chain has TRBV2 and TRBJ2-7, with 12 nucleotides matching TRBD2. The sample taken for sequencing was PBMCs or T cells enriched from blood (not recorded which). The source of this sequence is a woman aged 18-29 years with acute COVID-19. This CDR3 is CASRETSGSGDEQYF. CDR3 bases: TGTGCCAGCAGGGAGACTAGCGGGAGCGGGGACGAGCAGTACTTC.